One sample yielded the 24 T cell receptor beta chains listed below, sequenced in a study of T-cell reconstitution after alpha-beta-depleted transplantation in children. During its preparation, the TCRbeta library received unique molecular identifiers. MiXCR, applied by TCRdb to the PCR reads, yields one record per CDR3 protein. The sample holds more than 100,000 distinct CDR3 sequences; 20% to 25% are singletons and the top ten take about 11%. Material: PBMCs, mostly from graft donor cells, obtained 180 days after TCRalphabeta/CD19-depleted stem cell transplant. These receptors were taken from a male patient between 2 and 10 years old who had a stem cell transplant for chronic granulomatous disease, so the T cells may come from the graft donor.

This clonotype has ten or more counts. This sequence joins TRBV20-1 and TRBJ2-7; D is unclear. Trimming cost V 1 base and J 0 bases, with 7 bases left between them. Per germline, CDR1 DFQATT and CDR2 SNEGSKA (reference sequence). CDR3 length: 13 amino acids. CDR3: CSARGPLSYEQYF. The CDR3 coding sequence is TGCAGTGCTAGAGGGCCGCTCTCCTACGAGCAGTACTTC.

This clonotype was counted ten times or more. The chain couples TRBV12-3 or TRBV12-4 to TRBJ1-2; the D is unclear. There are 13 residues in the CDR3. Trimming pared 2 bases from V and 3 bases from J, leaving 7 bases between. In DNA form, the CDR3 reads TGTGCCAGCAGTTTATCCAAAGACTATGGCTACACCTTC. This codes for CASSLSKDYGYTF.

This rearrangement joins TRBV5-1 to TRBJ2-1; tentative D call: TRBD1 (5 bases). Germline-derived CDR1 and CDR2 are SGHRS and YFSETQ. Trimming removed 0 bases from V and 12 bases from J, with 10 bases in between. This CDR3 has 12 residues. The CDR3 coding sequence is TGCGCCAGCAGCTTGGGGGGCGGTGGGCAGTTCTTC. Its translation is CASSLGGGGQFF.

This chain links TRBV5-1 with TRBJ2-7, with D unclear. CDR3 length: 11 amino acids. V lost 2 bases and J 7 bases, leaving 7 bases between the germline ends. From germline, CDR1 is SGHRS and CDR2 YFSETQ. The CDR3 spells CASSFNEEQYF. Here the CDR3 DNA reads TGCGCCAGCAGCTTTAACGAGGAGCAGTACTTC.

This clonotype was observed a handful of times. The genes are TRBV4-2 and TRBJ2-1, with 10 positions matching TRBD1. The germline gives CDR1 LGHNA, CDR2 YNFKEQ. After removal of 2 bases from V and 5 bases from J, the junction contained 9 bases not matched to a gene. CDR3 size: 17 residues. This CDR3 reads CASSQLGGTGVNNEQFF. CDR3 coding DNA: TGTGCCAGCAGCCAATTGGGAGGGACAGGGGTAAACAATGAGCAGTTCTTC.

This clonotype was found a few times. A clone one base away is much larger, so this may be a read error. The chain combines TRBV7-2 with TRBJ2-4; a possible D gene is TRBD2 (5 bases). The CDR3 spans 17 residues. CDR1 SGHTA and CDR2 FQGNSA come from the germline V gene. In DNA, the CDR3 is TGTGCCAGCAGCTCAAGGACGGAAATTCTAGCCAAAAACAGTCAGTACTTC. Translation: CASSSRTEILAKNSQYF.

DNA of the CDR3: TGTGCCAGCAGCTTTGGCAGGATGACCTACGAGCAGTACTTC. Translated, it gives CASSFGRMTYEQYF. V gene TRBV7-2 combines with J gene TRBJ2-7; D gene uncertain. The CDR3 extends over 14 amino acids. Trimming removed 3 bases from V and 2 bases from J, with 11 bases in between. CDR1 is SGHTA and CDR2 is FQGNSA in the germline V gene.

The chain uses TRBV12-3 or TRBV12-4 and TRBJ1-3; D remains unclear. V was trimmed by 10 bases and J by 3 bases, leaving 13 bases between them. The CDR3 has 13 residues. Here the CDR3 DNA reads TGTGCCACCTTGCGACCTAATGGAAACACCATATATTTT. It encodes CATLRPNGNTIYF.

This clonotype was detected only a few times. The CDR3 loop reads CSVDSGTYEQYF. The CDR3 DNA sequence: TGCAGCGTTGATAGCGGAACCTACGAGCAGTACTTC. The chain couples TRBV29-1 to TRBJ2-7; tentative D call: TRBD2 (6 bases). This CDR3 has 12 amino acids. CDR1 and CDR2 (germline): SQVTM, ANQGSEA. Trimming took 3 bases from V and 2 from J, leaving 8 bases between them.

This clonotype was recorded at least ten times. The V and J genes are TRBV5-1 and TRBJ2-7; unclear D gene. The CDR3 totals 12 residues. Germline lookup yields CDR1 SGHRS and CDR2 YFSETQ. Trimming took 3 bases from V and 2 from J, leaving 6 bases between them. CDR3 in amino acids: CASSSSTYEQYF. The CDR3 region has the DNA TGCGCCAGCAGCTCCAGTACCTACGAGCAGTACTTC.

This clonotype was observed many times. This CDR3 is CSVGGAYEQYF. The DNA of the CDR3 is TGCAGCGTTGGCGGGGCCTACGAGCAGTACTTC. This chain connects TRBV29-1 to TRBJ2-7; tentative D call: TRBD2 (6 bases). Germline V gene data show CDR1 as SQVTM and CDR2 as ANQGSEA. Trimming took off 4 bases at V and 2 bases at J, with 6 bases between the two ends. The length of the CDR3 is 11 residues.

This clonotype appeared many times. CDR3 region: CASSLSISGEQFF. In nucleotides, the CDR3 is TGTGCCAGCAGTTTGTCAATATCCGGTGAGCAGTTCTTC. V is TRBV12-3 or TRBV12-4 and J is TRBJ2-1; D gene uncertain. V lost 3 bases, J lost 9 bases, and 12 bases lay in between. CDR3 length: 13 residues.

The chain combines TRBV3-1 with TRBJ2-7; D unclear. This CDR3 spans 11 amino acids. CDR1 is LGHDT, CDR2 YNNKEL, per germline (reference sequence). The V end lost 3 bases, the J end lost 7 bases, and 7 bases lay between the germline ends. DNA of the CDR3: TGTGCCAGCAGCCACGCCGGTGAGCAGTACTTC. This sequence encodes CASSHAGEQYF.

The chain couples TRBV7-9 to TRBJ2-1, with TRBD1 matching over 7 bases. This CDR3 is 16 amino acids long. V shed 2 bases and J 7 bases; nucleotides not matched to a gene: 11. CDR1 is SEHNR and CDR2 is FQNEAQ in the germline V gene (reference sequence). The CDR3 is CASSLSRTGKWNEQFF. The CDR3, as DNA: TGTGCCAGCAGCTTATCGAGGACAGGCAAGTGGAATGAGCAGTTCTTC.

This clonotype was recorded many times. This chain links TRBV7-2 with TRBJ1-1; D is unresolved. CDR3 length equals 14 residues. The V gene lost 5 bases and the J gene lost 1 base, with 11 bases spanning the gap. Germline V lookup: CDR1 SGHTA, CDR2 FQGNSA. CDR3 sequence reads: CASSTGSQNTEAFF. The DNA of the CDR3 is TGTGCCAGCAGCACCGGGTCCCAGAACACTGAAGCTTTCTTT. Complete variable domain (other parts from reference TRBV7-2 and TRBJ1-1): GAGVSQSPSNKVTEKGKDVELRCDPISGHTALYWYRQSLGQGLEFLIYFQGNSAPDKSGLPSDRFSAERTGGSVSTLTIQRTQQEDSAVYLCASSTGSQNTEAFFGQGTRLTVV.

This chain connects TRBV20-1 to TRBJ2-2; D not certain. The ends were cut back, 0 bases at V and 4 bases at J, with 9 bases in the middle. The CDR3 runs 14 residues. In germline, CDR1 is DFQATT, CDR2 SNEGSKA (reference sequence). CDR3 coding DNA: TGCAGTGCTAGAGATGATCGGCTCACCGGGGAGCTGTTTTTT. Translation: CSARDDRLTGELFF.

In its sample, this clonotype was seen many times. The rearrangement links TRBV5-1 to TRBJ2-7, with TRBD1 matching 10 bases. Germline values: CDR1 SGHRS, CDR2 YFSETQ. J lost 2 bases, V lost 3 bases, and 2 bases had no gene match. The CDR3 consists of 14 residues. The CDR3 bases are TGCGCCAGCAGCTATGGACAGGGGGCCTACGAGCAGTACTTC. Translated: CASSYGQGAYEQYF.

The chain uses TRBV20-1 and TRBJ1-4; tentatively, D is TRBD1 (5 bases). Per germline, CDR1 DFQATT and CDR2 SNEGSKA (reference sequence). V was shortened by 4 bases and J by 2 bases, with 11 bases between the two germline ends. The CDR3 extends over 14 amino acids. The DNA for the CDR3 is TGCAGTGCTACCGCAGGGCCTACTAATGAAAAACTGTTTTTT. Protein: CSATAGPTNEKLFF.

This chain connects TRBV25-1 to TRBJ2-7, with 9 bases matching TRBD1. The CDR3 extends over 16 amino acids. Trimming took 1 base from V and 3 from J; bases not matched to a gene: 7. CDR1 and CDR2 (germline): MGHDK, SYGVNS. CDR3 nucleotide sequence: TGTGCCAGCAGTGAATGGTTCGGACAGGGGAACTACGAGCAGTACTTC. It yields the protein CASSEWFGQGNYEQYF.

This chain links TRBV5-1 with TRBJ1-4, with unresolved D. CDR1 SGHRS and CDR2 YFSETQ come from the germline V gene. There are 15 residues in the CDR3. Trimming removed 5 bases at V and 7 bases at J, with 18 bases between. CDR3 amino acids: CASRTGFRLGEKLFF. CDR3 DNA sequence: TGCGCCAGCAGGACGGGATTTAGGCTGGGTGAAAAACTGTTTTTT.

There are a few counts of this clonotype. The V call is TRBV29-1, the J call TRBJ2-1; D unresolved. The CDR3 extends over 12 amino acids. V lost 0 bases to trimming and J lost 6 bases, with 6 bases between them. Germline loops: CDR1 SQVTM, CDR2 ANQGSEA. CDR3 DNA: TGCAGCGTTGAAGATCTTTCCAATGAGCAGTTCTTC. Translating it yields CSVEDLSNEQFF.

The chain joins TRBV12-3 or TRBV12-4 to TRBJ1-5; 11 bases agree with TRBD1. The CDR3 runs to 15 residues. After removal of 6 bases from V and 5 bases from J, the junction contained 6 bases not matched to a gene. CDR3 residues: CASRPGQGEDQPQHF. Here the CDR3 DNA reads TGTGCCAGCAGACCGGGACAGGGGGAGGATCAGCCCCAGCATTTT.

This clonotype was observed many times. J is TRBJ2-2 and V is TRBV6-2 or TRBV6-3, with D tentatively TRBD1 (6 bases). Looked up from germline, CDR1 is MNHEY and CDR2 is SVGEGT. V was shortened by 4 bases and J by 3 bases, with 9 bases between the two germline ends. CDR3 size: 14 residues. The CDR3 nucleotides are TGTGCCAGCAGTTCAAACAGGGACACCGGGGAGCTGTTTTTT. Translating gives CASSSNRDTGELFF.

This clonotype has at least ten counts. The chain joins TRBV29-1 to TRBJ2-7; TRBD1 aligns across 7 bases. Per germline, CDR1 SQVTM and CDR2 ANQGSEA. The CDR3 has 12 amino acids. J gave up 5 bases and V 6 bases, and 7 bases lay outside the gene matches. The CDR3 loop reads CSVMGQGDEQYF. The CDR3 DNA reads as TGCAGCGTCATGGGCCAGGGGGACGAGCAGTACTTC.